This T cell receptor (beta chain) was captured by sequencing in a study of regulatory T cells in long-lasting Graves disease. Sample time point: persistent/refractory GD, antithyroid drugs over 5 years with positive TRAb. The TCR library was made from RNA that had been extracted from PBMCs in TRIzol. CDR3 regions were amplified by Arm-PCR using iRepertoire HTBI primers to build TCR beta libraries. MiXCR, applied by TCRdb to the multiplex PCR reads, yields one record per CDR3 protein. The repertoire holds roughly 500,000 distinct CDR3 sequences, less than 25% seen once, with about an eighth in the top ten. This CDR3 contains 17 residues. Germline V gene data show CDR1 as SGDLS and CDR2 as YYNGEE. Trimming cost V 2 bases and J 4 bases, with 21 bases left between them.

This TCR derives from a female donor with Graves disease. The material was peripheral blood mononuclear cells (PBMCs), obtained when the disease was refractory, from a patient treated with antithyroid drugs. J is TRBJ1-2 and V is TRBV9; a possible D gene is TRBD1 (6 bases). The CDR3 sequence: CASSVGTRRTPGYGYTF. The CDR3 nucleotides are TGTGCCAGCAGCGTCGGGACACGACGCACCCCGGGCTATGGCTACACCTTC.